This T cell receptor (beta chain) stems from a study of control samples from healthy donors and cancer patients. Measured with immunoSEQ multiplex PCR; TCRdb has only the in-frame clones, and not every one. The sample holds roughly 54,000 clones; around 96% are singletons and the top ten take approximately 1.9%. Trimming cost V 4 bases and J 7 bases, with 8 bases left between them. The CDR3 consists of 13 residues. Germline assignment: CDR1 SEHNR and CDR2 FQNEAQ (reference sequence). The receptor's source is a woman aged 25 to 39 in good health. Sequencing was done on a sample of blood. The chain employs TRBV7-9 and TRBJ1-6; D gene unclear. CDR3 sequence reads: CASSWAGNSPLHF. CDR3 sequence (DNA): TGTGCCAGCAGCTGGGCGGGAAATTCACCCCTCCACTTT.